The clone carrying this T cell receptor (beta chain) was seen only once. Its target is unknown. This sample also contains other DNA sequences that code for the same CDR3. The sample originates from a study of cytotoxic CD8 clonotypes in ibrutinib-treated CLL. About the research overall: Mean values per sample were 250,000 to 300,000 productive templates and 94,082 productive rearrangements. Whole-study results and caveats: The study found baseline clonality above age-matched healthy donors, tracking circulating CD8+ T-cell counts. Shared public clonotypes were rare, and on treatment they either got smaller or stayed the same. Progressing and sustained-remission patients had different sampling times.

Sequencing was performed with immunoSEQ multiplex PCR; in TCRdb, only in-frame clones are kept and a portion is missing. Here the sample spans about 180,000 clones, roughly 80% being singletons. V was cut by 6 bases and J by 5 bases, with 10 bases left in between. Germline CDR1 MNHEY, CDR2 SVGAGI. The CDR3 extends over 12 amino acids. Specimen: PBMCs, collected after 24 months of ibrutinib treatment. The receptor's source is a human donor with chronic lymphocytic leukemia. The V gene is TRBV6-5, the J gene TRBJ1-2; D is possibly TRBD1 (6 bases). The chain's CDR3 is CASRTGNYGYTF. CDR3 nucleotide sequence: TGTGCCAGCAGAACAGGGAATTATGGCTACACCTTC.